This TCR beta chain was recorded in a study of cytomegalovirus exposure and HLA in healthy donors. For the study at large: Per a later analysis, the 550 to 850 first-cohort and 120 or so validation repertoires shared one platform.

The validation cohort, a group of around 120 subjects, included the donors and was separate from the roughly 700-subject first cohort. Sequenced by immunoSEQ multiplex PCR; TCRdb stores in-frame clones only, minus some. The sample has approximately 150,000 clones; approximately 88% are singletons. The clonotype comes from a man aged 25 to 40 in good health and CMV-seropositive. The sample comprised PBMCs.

CDR3 in amino acids: CASSRLGLAEAFF. CDR3 coding DNA: TGTGCCAGCAGCCGCCTCGGGTTGGCTGAAGCTTTCTTT. V gene TRBV11-2 combines with J gene TRBJ1-1; D ambiguous. Germline lookup yields CDR1 SGHAT and CDR2 FQNNGV. The CDR3 runs to 13 residues. Trimming removed 5 bases from V and 6 bases from J, with 13 bases in between.